This note documents a single TCR beta chain sequence. Antigen unknown. The sample belongs to a study of cytomegalovirus exposure and HLA in healthy donors. Study-level information: There were some 410 genotyped donors. Of these, 81% fell in the genetic ancestry cluster associated with self-reported Caucasian donors. Study outcomes and limitations: Across donors, most TCRs were seen rarely, yet some public ones were widespread.

The PCR made use of 60 Vbeta and 13 Jbeta primers. TCRdb's copy holds only in-frame clones and misses some; the assay was immunoSEQ multiplex PCR. Of roughly 120,000 clones listed, roughly 72% are singletons. The CDR3 extends over 13 amino acids. The germline gives CDR1 SEHNR, CDR2 FQNEAQ (reference sequence). Trimming pared 4 bases from V and 3 bases from J, leaving 10 bases between. Donors sampled were nominally healthy, though unrecorded immune exposures were likely. This TCR came from a woman between 50 and 59 years old in good health and CMV-seropositive. The chain joins TRBV7-9 to TRBJ2-7; unclear D gene. Sequences were obtained from PBMCs. The DNA of the CDR3 is TGTGCCAGCAGCTCCTCAGGCTTCTACGAGCAGTACTTC. This gives the protein CASSSSGFYEQYF.